This entry is about one T cell receptor (beta chain). Each unsorted sample relied on 90 million or so PBMCs as its source of genomic DNA. Assay: immunoSEQ multiplex PCR; the TCRdb copy retains only in-frame clones and omits some. The profile shows roughly 480,000 clones, less than 80% of them singletons. This specimen comes from a study of shared clonotypes between healthy human individuals. The trim removed 3 bases at V and 0 bases at J, leaving 6 bases unmatched. The CDR3 has 16 residues. CDR1 and CDR2 (germline): SGHRS, YFSETQ. V gene TRBV5-1 combines with J gene TRBJ1-1; the match to TRBD1 covers 9 bases. The clonotype was recovered from a woman aged 40 to 50 in good health. Some clones in this sample may be carry-over from other donors' samples. Material for sequencing was PBMCs. The CDR3 DNA reads as TGCGCCAGCAGCTGGGGACAGGGTGGGATGAACACTGAAGCTTTCTTT. Protein product: CASSWGQGGMNTEAFF.